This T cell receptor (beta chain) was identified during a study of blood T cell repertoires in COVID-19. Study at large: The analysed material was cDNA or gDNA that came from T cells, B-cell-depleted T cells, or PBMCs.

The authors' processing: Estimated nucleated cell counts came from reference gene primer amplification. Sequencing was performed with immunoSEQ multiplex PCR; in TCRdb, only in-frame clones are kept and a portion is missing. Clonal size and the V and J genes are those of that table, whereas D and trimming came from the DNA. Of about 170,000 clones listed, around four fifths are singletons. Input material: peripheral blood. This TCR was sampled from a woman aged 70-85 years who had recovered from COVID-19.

Written as DNA, the CDR3 is TGTGCCAGCAGCTTGTCCAGCGGGAGGGCCGGGGAGACCCAGTACTTC. Translated, it gives CASSLSSGRAGETQYF. This chain links TRBV7-7 with TRBJ2-5, with 10 bases fitting TRBD2. V trimming: 3 bases; J trimming: 5 bases; junction bases outside the gene matches: 9. The germline V gene encodes CDR1 SSHAT and CDR2 FNYEAQ (reference sequence). The CDR3 has 16 residues.